This T cell receptor (beta chain) was sequenced for a study of blood T cell repertoires in COVID-19. Study-wide background: Material from acute and convalescent COVID-19 was sourced from the United States, Italy and Spain. Sample material is recorded as cDNA or gDNA derived from T cells, B-cell-depleted T cells, or PBMCs.

Original analysis: Counts of nucleated cells, estimated from reference gene primer amplification, were obtained. Measured with immunoSEQ multiplex PCR; TCRdb has only the in-frame clones, and not every one. Clonal size and the V and J genes are those of that table, whereas D and trimming came from the DNA. The table has 100,000 to 150,000 clones, approximately 83% seen once. Trimming cost V 6 bases and J 8 bases, with 10 bases left between them. CDR3 size: 11 residues. Germline V gives CDR1 DFQATT, CDR2 SNEGSKA (reference sequence). The material sequenced was peripheral blood. The chain couples TRBV20-1 to TRBJ1-4, with D hard to call. The clonotype was recovered from a man at least 80 years old with active or convalescent COVID-19. The chain's CDR3 is CSARDIEKLFF. The CDR3 bases are TGCAGTGCCCGTGACATCGAAAAACTGTTTTTT.